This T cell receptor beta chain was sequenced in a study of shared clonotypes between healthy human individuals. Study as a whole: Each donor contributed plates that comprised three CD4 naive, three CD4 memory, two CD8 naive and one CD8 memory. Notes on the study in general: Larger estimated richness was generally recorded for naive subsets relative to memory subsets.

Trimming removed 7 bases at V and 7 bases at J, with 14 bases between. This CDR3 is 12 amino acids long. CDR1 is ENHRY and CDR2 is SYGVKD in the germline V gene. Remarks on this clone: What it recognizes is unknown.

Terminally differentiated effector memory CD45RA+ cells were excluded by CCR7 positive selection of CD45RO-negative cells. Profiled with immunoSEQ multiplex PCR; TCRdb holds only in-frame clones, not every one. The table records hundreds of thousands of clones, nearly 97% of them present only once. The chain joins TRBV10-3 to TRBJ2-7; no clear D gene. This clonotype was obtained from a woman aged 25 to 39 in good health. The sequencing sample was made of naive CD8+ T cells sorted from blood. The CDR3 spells CAIISSSCEQYF. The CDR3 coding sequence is TGTGCCATCATTTCGTCATCGTGTGAGCAGTACTTC.